This TCR beta chain was observed in a study of blood T cell repertoires in COVID-19. On the study more broadly: Material from acute and convalescent COVID-19 was sourced from the United States, Italy and Spain.

Profiling relied on immunoSEQ multiplex PCR, and the TCRdb table lists in-frame clones only, not all of them. The table records about 530,000 clones, approximately 91% of them present only once. This clone has only one observation. The CDR3 covers 12 residues. Germline V lookup: CDR1 SNHLY, CDR2 FYNNEI. Trimming left V 6 bases short and J 5 bases short, with 10 bases between. The chain has TRBV2 and TRBJ2-5; D may be TRBD1 (5 bases). The clonotype comes from a woman aged 50 to 60 with COVID-19, enrolled during active disease. The sequencing input was peripheral blood. The CDR3 DNA reads TGTGCCAGCAGCCGACAGAGGGAGACCCAGTACTTC. This encodes CASSRQRETQYF.